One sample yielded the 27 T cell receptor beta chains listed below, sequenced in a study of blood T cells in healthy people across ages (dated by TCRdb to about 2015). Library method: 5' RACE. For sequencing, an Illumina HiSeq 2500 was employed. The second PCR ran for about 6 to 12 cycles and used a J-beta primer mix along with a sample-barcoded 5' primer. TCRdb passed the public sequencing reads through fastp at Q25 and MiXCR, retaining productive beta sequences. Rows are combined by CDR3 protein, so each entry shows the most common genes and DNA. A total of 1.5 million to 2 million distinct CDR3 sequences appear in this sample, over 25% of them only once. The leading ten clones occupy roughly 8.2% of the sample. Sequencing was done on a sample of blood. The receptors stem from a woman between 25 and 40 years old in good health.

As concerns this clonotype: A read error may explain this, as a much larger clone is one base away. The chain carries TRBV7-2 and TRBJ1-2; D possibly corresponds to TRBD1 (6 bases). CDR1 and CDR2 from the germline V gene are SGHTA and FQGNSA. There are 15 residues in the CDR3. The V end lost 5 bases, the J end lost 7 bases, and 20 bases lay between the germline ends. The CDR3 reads CASSATIRGTGGYTF. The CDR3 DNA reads TGTGCCAGCAGCGCCACCATTAGGGGGACGGGTGGCTACACCTTC.

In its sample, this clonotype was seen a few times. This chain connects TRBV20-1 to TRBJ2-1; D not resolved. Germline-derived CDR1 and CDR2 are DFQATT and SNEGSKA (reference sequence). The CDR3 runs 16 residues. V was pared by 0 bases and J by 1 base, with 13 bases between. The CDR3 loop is CSARDRRGGSYNEQFF. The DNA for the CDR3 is TGCAGTGCTAGAGATAGGAGAGGTGGGTCCTACAATGAGCAGTTCTTC.

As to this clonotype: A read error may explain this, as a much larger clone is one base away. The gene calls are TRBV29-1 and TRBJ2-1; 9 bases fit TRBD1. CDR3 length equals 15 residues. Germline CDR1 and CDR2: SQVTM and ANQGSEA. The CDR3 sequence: CSVEFPGQGYNERFF. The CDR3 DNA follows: TGCAGCGTTGAATTTCCGGGACAGGGCTACAATGAGCGGTTCTTC.

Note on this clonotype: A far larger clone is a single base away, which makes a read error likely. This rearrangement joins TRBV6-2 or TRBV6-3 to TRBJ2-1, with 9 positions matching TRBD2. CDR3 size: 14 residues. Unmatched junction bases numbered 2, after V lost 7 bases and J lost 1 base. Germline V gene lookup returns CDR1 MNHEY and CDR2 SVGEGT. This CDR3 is CASTLAGSYNEQFF. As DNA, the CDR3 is TGTGCCAGCACCCTAGCGGGATCCTACAATGAGCAGTTCTTC.

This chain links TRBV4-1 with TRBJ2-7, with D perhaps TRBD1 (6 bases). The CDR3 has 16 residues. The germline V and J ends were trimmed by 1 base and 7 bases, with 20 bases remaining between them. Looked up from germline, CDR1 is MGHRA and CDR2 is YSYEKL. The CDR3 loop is CASSQAQGTVEREQYF. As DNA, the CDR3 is TGCGCCAGCAGCCAAGCTCAGGGGACGGTAGAGAGGGAGCAGTACTTC.

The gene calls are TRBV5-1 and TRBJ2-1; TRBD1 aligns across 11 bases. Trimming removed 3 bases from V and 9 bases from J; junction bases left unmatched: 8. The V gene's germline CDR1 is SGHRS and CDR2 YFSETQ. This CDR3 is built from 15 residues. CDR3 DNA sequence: TGCGCCAGCAGCTCCGAGGGACAGGGGGTCGGTGAGCAGTTCTTC. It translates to CASSSEGQGVGEQFF.

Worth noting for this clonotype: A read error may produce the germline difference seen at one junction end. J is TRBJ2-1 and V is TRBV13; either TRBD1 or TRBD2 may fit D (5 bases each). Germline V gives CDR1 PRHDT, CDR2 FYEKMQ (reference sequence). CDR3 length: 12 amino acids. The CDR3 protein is CAGSFGDLEQFF. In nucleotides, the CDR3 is TGTGCCGGCAGCTTTGGGGACCTCGAGCAGTTCTTC.

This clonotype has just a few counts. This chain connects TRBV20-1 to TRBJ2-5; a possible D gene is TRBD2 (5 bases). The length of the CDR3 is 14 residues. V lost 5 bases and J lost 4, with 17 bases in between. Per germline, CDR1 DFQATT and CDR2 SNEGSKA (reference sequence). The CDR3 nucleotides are TGCAGTGCTGGCCGGGGTAGGGCAATAGAGACCCAGTACTTC. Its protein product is CSAGRGRAIETQYF.

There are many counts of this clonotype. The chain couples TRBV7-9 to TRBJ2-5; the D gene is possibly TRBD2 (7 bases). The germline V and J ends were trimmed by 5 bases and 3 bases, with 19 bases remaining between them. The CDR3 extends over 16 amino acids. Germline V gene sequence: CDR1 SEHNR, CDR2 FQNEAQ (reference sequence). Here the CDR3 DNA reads TGTGCCAGCAGCCCACGGGGGGCTGGCACTAAAGAGACCCAGTACTTC. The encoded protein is CASSPRGAGTKETQYF.

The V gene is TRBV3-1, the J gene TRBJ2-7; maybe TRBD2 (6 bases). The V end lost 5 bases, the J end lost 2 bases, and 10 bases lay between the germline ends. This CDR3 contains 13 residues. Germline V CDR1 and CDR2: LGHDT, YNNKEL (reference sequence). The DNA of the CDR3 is TGTGCCAGCAGCGAGTGGGGGGCCTACGAGCAGTACTTC. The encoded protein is CASSEWGAYEQYF.

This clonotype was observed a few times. The CDR3 region has the DNA TGCGCCAGCAGCTTGGAACCAGCGGGGGGCCTGAGGGAGACCCAGTACTTC. This sequence encodes CASSLEPAGGLRETQYF. V gene TRBV5-1 combines with J gene TRBJ2-5; 9 positions match TRBD2. The CDR3 has 17 residues. Germline assignment: CDR1 SGHRS and CDR2 YFSETQ. V was clipped by 0 bases and J by 5 bases; unmatched bases: 11.

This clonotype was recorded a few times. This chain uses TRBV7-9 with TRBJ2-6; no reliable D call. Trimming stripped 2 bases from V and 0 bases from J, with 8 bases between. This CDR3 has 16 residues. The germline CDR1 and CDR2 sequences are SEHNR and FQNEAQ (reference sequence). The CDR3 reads CASSLFVISGANVLTF. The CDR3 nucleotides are TGTGCCAGCAGCTTATTTGTGATCTCTGGGGCCAACGTCCTGACTTTC.

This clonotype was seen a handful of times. The CDR3 DNA reads TGTGCCTGCCTAACAGCGGGGGGTAGACGCTACGAGCAGTACTTC. Amino acids: CACLTAGGRRYEQYF. The J gene is TRBJ2-7, the V gene TRBV30; 9 bases map to TRBD2. V dropped 6 bases and J dropped 3; count of bases not matched to a gene: 12. The CDR3 is 15 amino acids. Germline CDR1 GTSNPN, CDR2 SVGIG (reference sequence). The variable domain in full, with the rest retrieved from reference TRBV30 and TRBJ2-7, is SQTIHQWPATLVQPVGSPLSLECTVEGTSNPNLYWYRQAAGRGLQLLFYSVGIGQISSEVPQNLSASRPQDRQFILSSKKLLLSDSGFYLCACLTAGGRRYEQYFGPGTRLTVT.

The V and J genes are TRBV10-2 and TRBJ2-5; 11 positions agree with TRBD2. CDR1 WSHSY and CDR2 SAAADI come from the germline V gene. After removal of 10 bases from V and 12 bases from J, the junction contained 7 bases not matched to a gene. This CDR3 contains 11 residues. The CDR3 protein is CATNSGGEEYF. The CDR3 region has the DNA TGCGCCACAAATAGCGGGGGGGAGGAGTACTTC.

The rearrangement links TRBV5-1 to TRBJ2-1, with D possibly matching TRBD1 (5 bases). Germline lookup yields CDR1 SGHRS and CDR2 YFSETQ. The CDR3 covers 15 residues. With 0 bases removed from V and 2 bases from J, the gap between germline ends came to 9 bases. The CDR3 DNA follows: TGCGCCAGCAGCTTGGAGGGGCTTCCCTACAATGAGCAGTTCTTC. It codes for CASSLEGLPYNEQFF.

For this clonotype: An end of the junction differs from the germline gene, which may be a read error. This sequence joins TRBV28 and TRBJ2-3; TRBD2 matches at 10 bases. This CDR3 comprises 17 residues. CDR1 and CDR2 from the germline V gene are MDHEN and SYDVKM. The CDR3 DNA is TGTACCAGCAGTCCAGAGGTAGCGGGGGGACACACAGATACGCAGTATTTT. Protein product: CTSSPEVAGGHTDTQYF.

In DNA form, the CDR3 reads TGTGCCAGCTCACCACCGTTGGTCGGGAGACAGAACGAGCAGTACTTC. Translating gives CASSPPLVGRQNEQYF. The V gene is TRBV18, the J gene TRBJ2-7; D may be TRBD2 (6 bases). Germline CDR1 and CDR2: KGHSH and LQKENI. CDR3 size: 16 residues. Trimming left V 0 bases short and J 5 bases short, with 17 bases between.

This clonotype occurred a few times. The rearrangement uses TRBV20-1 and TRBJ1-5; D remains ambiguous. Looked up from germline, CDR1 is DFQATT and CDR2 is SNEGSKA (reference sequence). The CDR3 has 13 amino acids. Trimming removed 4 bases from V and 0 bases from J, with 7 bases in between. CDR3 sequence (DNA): TGCAGTGCTAAATCAACTAGCAATCAGCCCCAGCATTTT. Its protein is CSAKSTSNQPQHF.

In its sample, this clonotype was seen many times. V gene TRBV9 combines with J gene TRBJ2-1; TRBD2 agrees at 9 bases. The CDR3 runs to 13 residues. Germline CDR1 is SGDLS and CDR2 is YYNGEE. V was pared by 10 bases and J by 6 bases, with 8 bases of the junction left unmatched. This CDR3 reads CAGSSGVLNEQFF. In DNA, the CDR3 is TGTGCCGGGTCTAGCGGGGTCCTCAATGAGCAGTTCTTC.

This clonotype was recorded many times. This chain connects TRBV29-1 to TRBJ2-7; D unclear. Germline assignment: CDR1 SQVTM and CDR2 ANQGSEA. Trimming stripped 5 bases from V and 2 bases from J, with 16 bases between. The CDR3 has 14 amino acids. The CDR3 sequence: CSVRADLNAYEQYF. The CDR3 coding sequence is TGCAGCGTTCGGGCCGACTTGAACGCCTACGAGCAGTACTTC.

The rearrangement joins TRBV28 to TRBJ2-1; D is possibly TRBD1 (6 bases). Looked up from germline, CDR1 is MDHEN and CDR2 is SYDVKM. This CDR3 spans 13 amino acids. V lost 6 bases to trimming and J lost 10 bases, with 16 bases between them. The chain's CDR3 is CASRPNGTPEQFF. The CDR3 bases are TGTGCCAGCAGACCGAACGGGACACCCGAGCAGTTCTTC.

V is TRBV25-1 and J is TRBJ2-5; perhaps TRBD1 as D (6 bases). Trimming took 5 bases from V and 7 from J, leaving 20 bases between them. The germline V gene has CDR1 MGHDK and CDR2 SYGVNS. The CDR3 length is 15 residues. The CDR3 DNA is TGTGCCAGCAGTCCCTCGGATGGGGGCCGGGGGACCCAGTACTTC. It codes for CASSPSDGGRGTQYF.

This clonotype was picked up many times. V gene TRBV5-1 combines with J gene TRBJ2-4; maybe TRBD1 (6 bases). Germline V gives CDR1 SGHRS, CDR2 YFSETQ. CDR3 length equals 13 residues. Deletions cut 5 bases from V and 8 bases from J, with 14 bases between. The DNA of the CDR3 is TGCGCCAGCAGGGGGGCAGATACCGACATTCAGTACTTC. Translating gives CASRGADTDIQYF.

CDR3 loop: CASSGTSGGHYEQYF. The DNA of the CDR3 is TGTGCCAGCAGCGGGACTAGCGGGGGGCACTACGAGCAGTACTTC. The gene calls are TRBV27 and TRBJ2-7; 15 positions match TRBD2. Germline lookup yields CDR1 MNHEY and CDR2 SMNVEV (reference sequence). After removal of 6 bases from V and 3 bases from J, the junction contained 3 bases not matched to a gene. The CDR3 spans 15 residues.

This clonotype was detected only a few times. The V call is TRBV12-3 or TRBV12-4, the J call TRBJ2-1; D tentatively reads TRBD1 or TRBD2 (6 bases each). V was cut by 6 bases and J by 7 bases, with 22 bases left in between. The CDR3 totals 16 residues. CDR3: CASSPGGGLIRNEQFF. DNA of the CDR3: TGTGCCAGCAGCCCCGGAGGGGGACTGATTAGGAATGAGCAGTTCTTC.

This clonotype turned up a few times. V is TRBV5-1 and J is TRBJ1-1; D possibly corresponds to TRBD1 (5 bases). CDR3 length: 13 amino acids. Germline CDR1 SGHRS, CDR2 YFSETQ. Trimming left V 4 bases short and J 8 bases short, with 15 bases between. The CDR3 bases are TGCGCCAGCAGCGGGACCGACCCGGGGGAAGCTTTCTTT. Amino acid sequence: CASSGTDPGEAFF.

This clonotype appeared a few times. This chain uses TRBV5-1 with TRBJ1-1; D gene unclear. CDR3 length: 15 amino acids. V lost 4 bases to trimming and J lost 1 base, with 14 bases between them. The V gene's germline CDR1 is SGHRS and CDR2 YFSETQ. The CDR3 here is CASSRLGSENTEAFF. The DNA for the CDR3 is TGCGCCAGCAGCCGGTTGGGGTCAGAGAACACTGAAGCTTTCTTT.